This T cell receptor (beta chain) was found in a study of OX40 agonist ivuxolimab in advanced cancers. This clone occurred a few times. The assay was immunoSEQ multiplex PCR, and TCRdb's table has in-frame clones only and misses some. The table includes roughly 80,000 clones, almost 85% detected once. CDR1 and CDR2 from the germline V gene are ENHRY and SYGVKD. V was shortened by 3 bases and J by 3 bases, with 3 bases between the two germline ends. The CDR3 consists of 12 residues. The receptor's source is an adult with an advanced solid tumor such as melanoma, head and neck, liver or kidney cancer. The material sequenced was CD4+ or CD8+ T cells sorted from blood, taken in a trial of the OX40 agonist ivuxolimab. V and J are TRBV10-3 and TRBJ1-5, with unresolved D. This CDR3 is CAISENNQPQHF. DNA for the CDR3: TGTGCCATCAGTGAAAACAATCAGCCCCAGCATTTT.